The following is a T cell receptor beta chain sequence with its context. J lost 2 bases, V lost 5 bases, and 6 bases had no gene match. This CDR3 has 16 residues. CDR1 is SEHNR, CDR2 FQNEAQ, per germline (reference sequence). Cohort placement rested on clinical history that participants reported themselves. Cohort 3 recovery required two negative PCRs, clearance, or symptom resolution. These data belong to a study of blood T cell repertoires in COVID-19. At the level of the study: COVID-19 samples, acute and convalescent, were from the United States, Italy and Spain.

How the authors handled the data: Nucleated cell number was recorded as an estimate derived from reference gene primer amplification. The protocol was immunoSEQ multiplex PCR, while the TCRdb copy is restricted to in-frame clones and leaves out a portion. V, J and clone size derive from that table, while D and trimming were established from the DNA sequence. The sample has about 50,000 clones; approximately 86% are singletons. Sample: PBMCs or T cells enriched from blood (not recorded which). The TCR comes from a woman between 50 and 59 years old who had recovered from COVID-19. This chain joins TRBV7-9 and TRBJ2-1, with TRBD2 matching 10 bases. DNA for the CDR3: TGTGCCAGCAGCCCCGCCGGGACTAGCGCCTACAATGAGCAGTTCTTC. This translates into CASSPAGTSAYNEQFF.